A single sample is the source of the 21 T cell receptor beta chains below, sequenced in a study of cytomegalovirus exposure and HLA in healthy donors. Vbeta (60) and Jbeta (13) primers were used in the PCR. The table came from immunoSEQ multiplex PCR; TCRdb's copy has only in-frame clones and leaves some out. This sample contains 85,000 to 90,000 clones. Sequencing was carried out using PBMCs. The receptors here all came from a man between 50 and 59 years old in good health and CMV-seropositive.

This sequence joins TRBV7-2 and TRBJ2-3; 11 nucleotides agree with TRBD1. CDR1 SGHTA and CDR2 FQGNSA come from the germline V gene. CDR3 length: 16 residues. V lost 0 bases, J lost 4 bases, and 3 bases stayed unmatched. The DNA of the CDR3 is TGTGCCAGCAGCTTAGCGGGACAGGGGGGGCCAGATACGCAGTATTTT. Its protein is CASSLAGQGGPDTQYF. The variable domain in full, with the rest retrieved from reference TRBV7-2 and TRBJ2-3, is GAGVSQSPSNKVTEKGKDVELRCDPISGHTALYWYRQSLGQGLEFLIYFQGNSAPDKSGLPSDRFSAERTGGSVSTLTIQRTQQEDSAVYLCASSLAGQGGPDTQYFGPGTRLTVL.

The genes are TRBV5-1 and TRBJ1-4; TRBD1 agrees at 8 bases. Germline lookup yields CDR1 SGHRS and CDR2 YFSETQ. The CDR3 loop spans 15 amino acids. The J segment lost 7 bases and the V segment lost 4 bases, leaving 9 bases of the junction unmatched. The DNA of the CDR3 is TGCGCCAGCAGCCCCGAGGACAGGGACGGTGAAAAACTGTTTTTT. Translation gives CASSPEDRDGEKLFF. Combining the CDR3 with reference TRBV5-1 and TRBJ1-4 gives the whole variable domain KAGVTQTPRYLIKTRGQQVTLSCSPISGHRSVSWYQQTPGQGLQFLFEYFSETQRNKGNFPGRFSGRQFSNSRSEMNVSTLELGDSALYLCASSPEDRDGEKLFFGSGTQLSVL.

The chain recombines TRBV6-6 with TRBJ2-1; D not resolved. The ends were cut back, 2 bases at V and 7 bases at J, with 6 bases in the middle. The CDR3 has 12 amino acids. From germline, CDR1 is MNHNY and CDR2 SVGAGI (reference sequence). CDR3 amino acids: CASSYHRNEQFF. The DNA of the CDR3 is TGTGCCAGCAGTTACCACAGAAATGAGCAGTTCTTC.

The V and J genes are TRBV30 and TRBJ1-5; no clear D gene. The CDR3 is made up of 12 amino acids. From germline, CDR1 is GTSNPN and CDR2 SVGIG (reference sequence). V gave up 4 bases and J gave up 6 bases, with 10 bases separating them. The DNA of the CDR3 is TGTGCCTGGACGAGAGGAGGTCAGCCCCAGCATTTT. Its protein product is CAWTRGGQPQHF.

The V call is TRBV6-5, the J call TRBJ2-7; 7 nucleotides match TRBD2. The CDR3 is 15 residues long. Germline loops: CDR1 MNHEY, CDR2 SVGAGI. Trimming removed 5 bases from V and 3 bases from J; junction bases left unmatched: 10. This CDR3 is CASSPLTSESYEQYV. DNA for the CDR3: TGTGCCAGCAGTCCCCTCACTAGCGAAAGCTACGAGCAGTACGTC.

The CDR3 DNA reads as TGTGCCTGGAGTAAGGACTTTAACACTGAAGCTTTCTTT. The encoded protein is CAWSKDFNTEAFF. The chain employs TRBV30 and TRBJ1-1; no clear D gene. V lost 2 bases and J lost 2, with 9 bases in between. The germline CDR1 and CDR2 sequences are GTSNPN and SVGIG (reference sequence). The CDR3 contains 13 residues.

The chain recombines TRBV5-8 with TRBJ2-2, with a weak D call TRBD1 (6 bases). The CDR3 runs 13 residues. CDR1 and CDR2 from the germline V gene are SGHTS and YDEGEE. V gave up 2 bases and J gave up 5 bases, with 7 bases separating them. The CDR3 DNA is TGTGCCAGCAGCTTCCAGGGGACCGGGGAGCTGTTTTTT. Its translation: CASSFQGTGELFF.

This chain links TRBV5-1 with TRBJ2-1; D is ambiguous. The V gene's germline CDR1 is SGHRS and CDR2 YFSETQ. The CDR3 has 12 residues. V was pared by 3 bases and J by 7 bases, with 8 bases between. DNA of the CDR3: TGCGCCAGCAGCTCCCCCCAAAATGAGCAGTTCTTC. It yields the protein CASSSPQNEQFF. Filled out from reference TRBV5-1 and TRBJ2-1, the complete variable domain reads KAGVTQTPRYLIKTRGQQVTLSCSPISGHRSVSWYQQTPGQGLQFLFEYFSETQRNKGNFPGRFSGRQFSNSRSEMNVSTLELGDSALYLCASSSPQNEQFFGPGTRLTVL.

This chain links TRBV6-5 with TRBJ2-1; 10 bases are a match to TRBD2. The CDR3 loop spans 15 amino acids. Germline V CDR1 and CDR2: MNHEY, SVGAGI. V was pared by 5 bases and J by 6 bases, with 7 bases of the junction left unmatched. The CDR3 protein is CASSQLAGSLNEQFF. The DNA of the CDR3 is TGTGCCAGCAGTCAACTAGCGGGATCTCTCAATGAGCAGTTCTTC.

The J gene is TRBJ2-1, the V gene TRBV7-3; TRBD2 aligns across 9 bases. CDR3 length: 16 amino acids. Looked up from germline, CDR1 is SGHTA and CDR2 is FQGTGA. The ends lost 2 bases at V and 7 bases at J; junction bases unmatched: 9. The CDR3 DNA reads as TGTGCCAGCAGCTTAGCGGGTAGCGGGAGCCGAAATGAGCAGTTCTTC. It encodes CASSLAGSGSRNEQFF.

The chain combines TRBV18 with TRBJ2-5; the match to TRBD1 covers 7 bases. The CDR3 is 13 amino acids. Losses at the gene ends were 6 bases for V and 8 bases for J; bases not matched to a gene: 9. Looked up from germline, CDR1 is KGHSH and CDR2 is LQKENI. The CDR3 nucleotides are TGTGCCAGCTCCTCAACAGGGGTAGGAACCCAGTACTTC. Protein: CASSSTGVGTQYF.

V and J are TRBV7-2 and TRBJ1-2; no definite D call. The CDR3 length is 14 residues. Trimming pared 1 base from V and 4 bases from J, leaving 10 bases between. Germline CDR1 and CDR2: SGHTA and FQGNSA. The CDR3 region has the DNA TGTGCCAGCAGCTTAGAGATCGGAGGCTATGGCTACACCTTC. Encoded protein: CASSLEIGGYGYTF. Combining the CDR3 with reference TRBV7-2 and TRBJ1-2 gives the whole variable domain GAGVSQSPSNKVTEKGKDVELRCDPISGHTALYWYRQSLGQGLEFLIYFQGNSAPDKSGLPSDRFSAERTGGSVSTLTIQRTQQEDSAVYLCASSLEIGGYGYTFGSGTRLTVV.

The chain is built from TRBV2 and TRBJ2-1, with TRBD2 identical over 11 bases. J gave up 4 bases and V 4 bases, and 3 bases lay outside the gene matches. Germline V gene sequence: CDR1 SNHLY, CDR2 FYNNEI. The CDR3 extends over 15 amino acids. CDR3 DNA sequence: TGTGCCAGCAGTGTTGTAGCGGGAGGGTACAATGAGCAGTTCTTC. It encodes CASSVVAGGYNEQFF.

The chain carries TRBV6-1 and TRBJ2-5; TRBD2 agrees at 7 bases. CDR1 and CDR2 (germline): MNHNS, SASEGT. J gave up 1 base and V 5 bases, and 4 bases lay outside the gene matches. The CDR3 is 14 residues long. The CDR3 reads CASSTRLAQETQYF. In nucleotides, the CDR3 is TGTGCCAGCAGTACCAGACTAGCCCAAGAGACCCAGTACTTC.

The CDR3 DNA sequence: TGTGCCAGCAGTTACGCAGGGAAGAATGAGCAGTTCTTC. Protein product: CASSYAGKNEQFF. This sequence joins TRBV6-5 and TRBJ2-1, with a weak D call TRBD1 (5 bases). The CDR3 sequence is 13 residues long. Germline V gene sequence: CDR1 MNHEY, CDR2 SVGAGI. Trimming stripped 2 bases from V and 7 bases from J, with 9 bases between.

The chain combines TRBV19 with TRBJ2-7; 10 positions match TRBD1. The CDR3 totals 14 residues. CDR1 is LNHDA and CDR2 is SQIVND in the germline V gene (reference sequence). Losses at the gene ends were 5 bases for V and 4 bases for J; bases not matched to a gene: 5. CDR3 in amino acids: CASSSGQGDYEQYF. For the CDR3, the DNA is TGTGCCAGTAGTTCCGGACAGGGGGATTACGAGCAGTACTTC.

The V call is TRBV28, the J call TRBJ1-5; D is perhaps TRBD1 (6 bases). Trimming stripped 2 bases from V and 0 bases from J, with 14 bases between. This CDR3 spans 17 amino acids. In germline, CDR1 is MDHEN, CDR2 SYDVKM. Here the CDR3 DNA reads TGTGCCAGCAGTTTACCTCCGGGACACCTTAGCAATCAGCCCCAGCATTTT. This encodes CASSLPPGHLSNQPQHF.

V is TRBV7-8 and J is TRBJ1-4; a possible D gene is TRBD1 (5 bases). The ends were cut back, 1 base at V and 12 bases at J, with 18 bases in the middle. In germline, CDR1 is SGHVS, CDR2 FQNEAQ. This CDR3 comprises 15 residues. The CDR3 sequence is CASSLEALLLGQLFF. CDR3 DNA sequence: TGTGCCAGCAGCTTAGAGGCCCTCCTCCTGGGGCAACTGTTTTTT.

The chain is built from TRBV29-1 and TRBJ1-3; D is perhaps TRBD1 (5 bases). Germline V gene sequence: CDR1 SQVTM, CDR2 ANQGSEA. The CDR3 loop spans 14 amino acids. Trimming took 4 bases from V and 0 from J, leaving 10 bases between them. The chain's CDR3 is CSVAGGGSGNTIYF. The CDR3 DNA reads TGCAGCGTTGCTGGGGGAGGCTCTGGAAACACCATATATTTT.

The CDR3 sequence: CAWRSGTYYGYTF. DNA for the CDR3: TGTGCCTGGAGGTCCGGGACATACTATGGCTACACCTTC. This chain connects TRBV30 to TRBJ1-2; D may be TRBD1 (6 bases). CDR3 length: 13 residues. Trimming removed 3 bases at V and 3 bases at J, with 11 bases between. Germline V gives CDR1 GTSNPN, CDR2 SVGIG (reference sequence).

The genes are TRBV6-1 and TRBJ1-5; 7 bases align to TRBD1. CDR1 and CDR2 from the germline V gene are MNHNS and SASEGT. The CDR3 loop spans 15 amino acids. V lost 4 bases to trimming and J lost 4 bases; unmatched junction nucleotides: 7. The CDR3 loop is CASSARGTTNQPQHF. In DNA form, the CDR3 reads TGTGCCAGCAGTGCCAGGGGGACAACTAATCAGCCCCAGCATTTT.